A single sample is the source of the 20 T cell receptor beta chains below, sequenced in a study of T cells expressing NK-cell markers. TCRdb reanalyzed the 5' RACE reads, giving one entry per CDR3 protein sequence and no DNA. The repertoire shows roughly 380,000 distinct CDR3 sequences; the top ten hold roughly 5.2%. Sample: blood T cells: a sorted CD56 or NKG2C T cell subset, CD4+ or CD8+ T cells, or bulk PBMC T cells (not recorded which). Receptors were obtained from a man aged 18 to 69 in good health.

This CDR3 reads CASGLRTGGSRDTEAFF. V gene TRBV12-5 combines with J gene TRBJ1-1; TCRdb designates TRBD1, a call that cannot be tested without DNA. From germline, CDR1 is LGHNT and CDR2 FRNRAP. The CDR3 runs 17 residues.

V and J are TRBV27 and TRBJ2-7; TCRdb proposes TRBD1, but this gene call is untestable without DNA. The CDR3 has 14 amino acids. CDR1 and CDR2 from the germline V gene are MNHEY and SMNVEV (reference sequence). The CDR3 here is CASSFRGQNIQQYF.

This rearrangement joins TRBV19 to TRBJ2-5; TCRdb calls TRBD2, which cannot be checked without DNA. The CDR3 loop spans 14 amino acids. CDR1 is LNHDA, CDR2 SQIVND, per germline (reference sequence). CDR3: CANSGGGLEETQYF.

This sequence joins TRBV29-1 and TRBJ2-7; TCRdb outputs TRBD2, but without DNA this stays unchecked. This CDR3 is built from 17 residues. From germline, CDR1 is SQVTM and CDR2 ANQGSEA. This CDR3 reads CSGVSTGTSGRFGEQYF.

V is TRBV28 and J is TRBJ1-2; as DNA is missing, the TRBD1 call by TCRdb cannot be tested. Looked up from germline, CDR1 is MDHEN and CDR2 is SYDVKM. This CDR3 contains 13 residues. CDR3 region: CASSLGGPYGYTF.

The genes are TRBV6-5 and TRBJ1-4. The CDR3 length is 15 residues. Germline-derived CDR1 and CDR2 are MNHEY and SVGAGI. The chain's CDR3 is CASSYSTATNEKLFF.

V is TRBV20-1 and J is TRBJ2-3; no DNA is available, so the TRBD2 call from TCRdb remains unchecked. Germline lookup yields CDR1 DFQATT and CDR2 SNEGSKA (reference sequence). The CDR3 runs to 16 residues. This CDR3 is CSASSGSGGLTDTQYF.

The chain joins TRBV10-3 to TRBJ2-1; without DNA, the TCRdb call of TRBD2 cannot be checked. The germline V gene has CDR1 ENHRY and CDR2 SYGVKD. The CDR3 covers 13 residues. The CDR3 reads CAISGLAGDEQFF.

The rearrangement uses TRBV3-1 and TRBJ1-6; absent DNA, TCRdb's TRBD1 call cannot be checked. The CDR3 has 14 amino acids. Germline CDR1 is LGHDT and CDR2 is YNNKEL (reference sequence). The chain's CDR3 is CASRLTGGGSPLHF.

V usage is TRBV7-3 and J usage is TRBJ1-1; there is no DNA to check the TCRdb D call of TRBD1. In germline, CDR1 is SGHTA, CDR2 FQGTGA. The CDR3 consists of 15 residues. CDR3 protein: CASSPTARGLSEAFF. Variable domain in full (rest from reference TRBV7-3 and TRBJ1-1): GAGVSQTPSNKVTEKGKYVELRCDPISGHTALYWYRQSLGQGPEFLIYFQGTGAADDSGLPNDRFFAVRPEGSVSTLKIQRTERGDSAVYLCASSPTARGLSEAFFGQGTRLTVV.

CDR3 in amino acids: CASRRPGTGGWRTEAFF. This chain uses TRBV19 with TRBJ1-1; TCRdb gives TRBD1 as the D gene, but with no DNA this cannot be confirmed. Germline CDR1 LNHDA, CDR2 SQIVND (reference sequence). There are 17 residues in the CDR3.

The chain's CDR3 is CSARDTRLAGGQETQYF. V and J are TRBV20-1 and TRBJ2-5; TCRdb reports TRBD2, a call that lacks DNA to check it against. Germline V gene lookup returns CDR1 DFQATT and CDR2 SNEGSKA (reference sequence). The CDR3 runs to 17 residues.

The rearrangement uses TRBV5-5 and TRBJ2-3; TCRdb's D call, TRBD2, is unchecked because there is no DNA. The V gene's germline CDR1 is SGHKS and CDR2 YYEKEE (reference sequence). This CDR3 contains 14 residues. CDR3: CASSFSQTTDTQYF.

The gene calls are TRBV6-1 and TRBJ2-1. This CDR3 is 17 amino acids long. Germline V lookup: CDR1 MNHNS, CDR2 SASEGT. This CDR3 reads CASSVPRRDSPYNEQFF.

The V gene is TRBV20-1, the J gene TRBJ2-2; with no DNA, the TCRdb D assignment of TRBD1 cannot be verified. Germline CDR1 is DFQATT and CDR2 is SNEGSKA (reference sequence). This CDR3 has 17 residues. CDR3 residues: CSARDPGRGLDTGELFF.

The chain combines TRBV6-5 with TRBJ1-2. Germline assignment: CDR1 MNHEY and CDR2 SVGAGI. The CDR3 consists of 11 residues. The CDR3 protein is CASRAVSGYTF.

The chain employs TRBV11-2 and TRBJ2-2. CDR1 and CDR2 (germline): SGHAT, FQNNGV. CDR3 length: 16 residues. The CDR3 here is CASSPTRRANTGELFF.

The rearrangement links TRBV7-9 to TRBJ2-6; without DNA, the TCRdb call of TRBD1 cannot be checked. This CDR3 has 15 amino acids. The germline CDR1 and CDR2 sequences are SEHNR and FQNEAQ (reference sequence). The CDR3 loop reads CASTLPSSGANVLTF.

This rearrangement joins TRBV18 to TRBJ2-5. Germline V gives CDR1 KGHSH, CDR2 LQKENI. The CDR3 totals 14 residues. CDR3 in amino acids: CASSPISSGETQYF. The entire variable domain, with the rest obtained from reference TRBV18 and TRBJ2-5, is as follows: NAGVMQNPRHLVRRRGQEARLRCSPMKGHSHVYWYRQLPEEGLKFMVYLQKENIIDESGMPKERFSAEFPKEGPSILRIQQVVRGDSAAYFCASSPISSGETQYFGPGTRLLVL.

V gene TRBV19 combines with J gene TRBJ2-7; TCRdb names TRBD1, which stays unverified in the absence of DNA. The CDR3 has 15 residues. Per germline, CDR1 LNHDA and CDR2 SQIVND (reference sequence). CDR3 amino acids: CASSTSGQGFYEQYF.